This entry concerns a single TCR beta chain. Other DNA sequences of this sample code for an identical CDR3. The ends lost 7 bases at V and 4 bases at J; junction bases unmatched: 3. Germline V lookup: CDR1 SQVTM, CDR2 ANQGSEA. CDR3 length: 11 amino acids. The sample comes from a study of blood T cell repertoires in COVID-19. Assay used: immunoSEQ multiplex PCR; TCRdb lists only in-frame clones, some missing. The sample includes about 160,000 clones, 65% to 90% of them seen just once. Sequenced material: peripheral blood. The origin of this receptor is a man aged 70 or older with acute or convalescent COVID-19. The V call is TRBV29-1, the J call TRBJ2-5; 7 bases are shared with TRBD2. CDR3 nucleotides: TGCAGCGGCGGGGGTACAGAGACCCAGTACTTC. Protein product: CSGGGTETQYF.